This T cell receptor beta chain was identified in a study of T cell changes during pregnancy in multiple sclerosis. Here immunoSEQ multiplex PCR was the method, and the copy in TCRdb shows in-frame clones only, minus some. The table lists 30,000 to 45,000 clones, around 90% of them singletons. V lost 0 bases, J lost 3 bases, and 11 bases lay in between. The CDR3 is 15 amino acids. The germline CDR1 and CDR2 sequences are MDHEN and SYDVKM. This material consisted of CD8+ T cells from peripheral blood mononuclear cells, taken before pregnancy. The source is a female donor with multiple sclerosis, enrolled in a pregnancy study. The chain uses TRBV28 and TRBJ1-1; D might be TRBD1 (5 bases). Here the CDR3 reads CASSLWAGGDTEAFF. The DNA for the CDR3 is TGTGCCAGCAGTTTATGGGCGGGGGGGGACACTGAAGCTTTCTTT.